The 22 T cell receptor beta chains below were found in one sample sequenced in a study of regulatory T cells in long-lasting Graves disease. HTBI primers from iRepertoire and Arm-PCR of CDR3 regions yielded the TCR beta libraries. TCRdb itself ran the multiplex PCR reads through MiXCR, one entry per CDR3 protein. The data show 400,000 to 500,000 distinct CDR3 sequences, 21% seen once. Time point: persistent/refractory GD, antithyroid drugs over 5 years with positive TRAb. Extracted PBMC RNA gave rise to the TCR library. The starting material was peripheral blood mononuclear cells (PBMCs), obtained when the disease was refractory, from a patient treated with antithyroid drugs. The receptors come from a female donor with Graves disease.

This clonotype has only one observation. A much more abundant neighbour one base away suggests this may be a read error. The chain joins TRBV7-3 to TRBJ2-5, with D possibly being TRBD2 (5 bases). The CDR3 length is 13 residues. CDR1 and CDR2 from the germline V gene are SGHTA and FQGTGA. V was cut by 4 bases and J by 5 bases, with 11 bases left in between. The CDR3 spells CASSSGVAETQYF. The CDR3, as DNA: TGTGCCAGCAGCTCCGGGGTAGCGGAGACCCAGTACTTC.

This clonotype was seen a handful of times. This sequence joins TRBV5-1 and TRBJ2-7, with TRBD2 matching over 8 bases. J lost 4 bases, V lost 4 bases, and 10 bases had no gene match. Looked up from germline, CDR1 is SGHRS and CDR2 is YFSETQ. The CDR3 consists of 15 residues. CDR3 nucleotides: TGCGCCAGCAGCCCACCGAAAGCGGGAGTGTACGAGCAGTACTTC. Amino acids: CASSPPKAGVYEQYF.

A few counts support this clonotype. The J gene is TRBJ1-3, the V gene TRBV5-8, with D unclear. The CDR3 runs to 16 residues. V lost 0 bases, J lost 4 bases, and 14 bases lay in between. Germline lookup yields CDR1 SGHTS and CDR2 YDEGEE. CDR3 DNA sequence: TGTGCCAGCAGCTTGGTGCCGGGTATAATGGGAAACACCATATATTTT. Protein: CASSLVPGIMGNTIYF. The full variable domain, in which reference TRBV5-8 and TRBJ1-3 provide the parts outside the CDR3, is EAGVTQSPTHLIKTRGQQATLRCSPISGHTSVYWYQQALGLGLQFLLWYDEGEERNRGNFPPRFSGRQFPNYSSELNVNALELEDSALYLCASSLVPGIMGNTIYFGEGSWLTVV.

Notes on this clonotype: With only one base between it and a far larger clone, this is likely a read error. CDR3 sequence: CASSYAVEETQYF. The DNA of the CDR3 is TGTGCCAGCAGTTACGCTGTGGAAGAGACCCAGTACTTC. V gene TRBV6-5 combines with J gene TRBJ2-5; D remains unclear. This CDR3 region has 13 residues. Per the germline V gene, CDR1 is MNHEY and CDR2 is SVGAGI. The V end was cut by 2 bases, the J end by 3 bases, with 7 bases between.

The CDR3 DNA follows: TGTGCCAGCAGTACTAGCGGGAGAAGTACTGGCCACGAGCAGTACTTC. The encoded protein is CASSTSGRSTGHEQYF. The V gene is TRBV27, the J gene TRBJ2-7; 11 bases agree with TRBD2. CDR1 and CDR2 (germline): MNHEY, SMNVEV (reference sequence). V lost 5 bases and J lost 5; bases outside the gene matches: 11. This CDR3 is 16 amino acids long.

This clonotype was counted many times. This chain joins TRBV28 and TRBJ1-4; D not certain. Germline CDR1 reads MDHEN; CDR2 reads SYDVKM. The CDR3 has 15 amino acids. The ends were cut back, 1 base at V and 8 bases at J, with 14 bases in the middle. The CDR3 DNA reads as TGTGCCAGCAGTTTATTTTCGCAGTCGTCCGAAAAACTGTTTTTT. Encoded protein: CASSLFSQSSEKLFF.

The table lists this clonotype with many counts. The chain joins TRBV2 to TRBJ1-6; no clear D. V was shortened by 5 bases and J by 3 bases, with 5 bases between the two germline ends. CDR3 length equals 13 residues. Germline V gives CDR1 SNHLY, CDR2 FYNNEI. The CDR3 loop reads CASSTDYNSPLHF. The CDR3 region has the DNA TGTGCCAGCAGTACAGACTATAATTCACCCCTCCACTTT.

This clonotype was seen repeatedly, ten times or more. The chain carries TRBV11-2 and TRBJ2-3, with D maybe TRBD1 (5 bases). V shed 4 bases and J shed 2 bases, with 10 bases lying between them. The CDR3 has 14 residues. Germline assignment: CDR1 SGHAT and CDR2 FQNNGV. DNA for the CDR3: TGTGCCAGCAGCTCGGACACCCTCACAGATACGCAGTATTTT. Amino acid sequence: CASSSDTLTDTQYF.

The gene calls are TRBV20-1 and TRBJ2-2; 7 bases align to TRBD2. The V segment lost 5 bases and the J segment 3 bases; nucleotides outside the gene matches: 9. The CDR3 sequence is 15 residues long. Per the germline V gene, CDR1 is DFQATT and CDR2 is SNEGSKA (reference sequence). Here the CDR3 reads CSAPDSGQDTGELFF. CDR3 nucleotides: TGCAGTGCTCCCGATAGCGGGCAGGACACCGGGGAGCTGTTTTTT.

For this clonotype: A much larger clone differs from this one at a single base, so this may be a read error. The CDR3 does not end in the conserved phenylalanine or tryptophan, so this is likely a read error. The gene calls are TRBV7-9 and TRBJ2-4, with 13 bases matching TRBD2. The junction had 7 bases not matched to a gene; V was cut back by 1 base and J by 1 base. The CDR3 is made up of 19 amino acids. The germline gives CDR1 SEHNR, CDR2 FQNEAQ (reference sequence). For the CDR3, the DNA is TGTGCCAGCAGCTTAGGGACTAGCGGGAGTAGGGGTGCCAAAAACATTCAGTACCTC. Protein product: CASSLGTSGSRGAKNIQYL.

The V call is TRBV19, the J call TRBJ2-4; the match to TRBD2 covers 12 bases. V gave up 4 bases and J gave up 8 bases; unmatched junction bases: 12. CDR3 length equals 17 residues. Germline V gives CDR1 LNHDA, CDR2 SQIVND (reference sequence). CDR3 coding DNA: TGTGCCAGTAGTAGGGGGCTAGCGGGAGGGCCTGGAGACATTCAGTACTTC. Translated, it gives CASSRGLAGGPGDIQYF.

The sample holds a few counts of this clonotype. This rearrangement joins TRBV7-6 to TRBJ1-3, with D unresolved. V dropped 3 bases and J dropped 4 bases, with 16 bases sitting between them. The CDR3 is 16 amino acids. Germline CDR1 SGHVS, CDR2 FNYEAQ. The CDR3 DNA is TGTGCCAGCAGCTTCGCCGGGGTGGCCGGAGGAAACACCATATATTTT. Its translation is CASSFAGVAGGNTIYF. The full variable domain, in which reference TRBV7-6 and TRBJ1-3 provide the parts outside the CDR3, is GAGVSQSPRYKVTKRGQDVALRCDPISGHVSLYWYRQALGQGPEFLTYFNYEAQQDKSGLPNDRFSAERPEGSISTLTIQRTEQRDSAMYRCASSFAGVAGGNTIYFGEGSWLTVV.

Here the CDR3 DNA reads TGCGCCAGCAGCTTGGCCCTTGACAGGACCTACGAGCAGTACTTC. Translated, it gives CASSLALDRTYEQYF. This sequence joins TRBV5-1 and TRBJ2-7, with TRBD1 as a possible D gene (6 bases). Germline-derived CDR1 and CDR2 are SGHRS and YFSETQ. The germline V and J ends were trimmed by 0 bases and 2 bases, with 12 bases remaining between them. This CDR3 is 15 amino acids long.

Notes on this clonotype: Possible read error: a much larger clone is one base away. V gene TRBV27 combines with J gene TRBJ2-5; 8 nucleotides line up with TRBD2. CDR1 and CDR2 (germline): MNHEY, SMNVEV (reference sequence). This CDR3 is 14 amino acids long. The CDR3 DNA is TGTACCAGCAGAACACTAGCGGACCTCTCCGCCCAGTACTTC. Translation gives CTSRTLADLSAQYF.

The V and J genes are TRBV10-1 and TRBJ2-7, with 10 bases identical to TRBD1. Germline CDR1 reads WNHNN; CDR2 reads SYGVQD (reference sequence). J gave up 4 bases and V 9 bases, and 12 bases lay outside the gene matches. This CDR3 spans 15 amino acids. The CDR3 is CARGGTGAAGYEQYF. The CDR3 DNA follows: TGCGCCAGGGGCGGGACAGGGGCCGCCGGGTACGAGCAGTACTTC.

This clonotype appeared many times. The gene calls are TRBV28 and TRBJ2-7; D not resolved. CDR1 and CDR2 (germline): MDHEN, SYDVKM. V was trimmed by 10 bases and J by 2 bases, leaving 12 bases between them. This CDR3 spans 12 amino acids. The CDR3 DNA reads TGTGCCACCAATACTGTAACCTACGAGCAGTACTTC. Translated: CATNTVTYEQYF. Looking up the rest from reference TRBV28 and TRBJ2-7 gives the full variable domain: DVKVTQSSRYLVKRTGEKVFLECVQDMDHENMFWYRQDPGLGLRLIYFSYDVKMKEKGDIPEGYSVSREKKERFSLILESASTNQTSMYLCATNTVTYEQYFGPGTRLTVT.

Concerning this clonotype itself: A much larger clone lies one base from this, so it may be a read error. The chain is built from TRBV5-6 and TRBJ2-2, with 9 nucleotides matching TRBD2. This CDR3 is built from 14 residues. Per the germline V gene, CDR1 is SGHDT and CDR2 is YYEEEE. This chain's CDR3 is CASSSASGTGGLFF. CDR3 DNA sequence: TGTGCCAGCAGCTCGGCTAGCGGGACCGGGGGGCTGTTTTTT.

The CDR3 bases are TGTGCCAGCAGCCGAGCCGGGACTAGCGGCTACGAGCAGTACTTC. Translated, it gives CASSRAGTSGYEQYF. The chain combines TRBV7-8 with TRBJ2-7; TRBD2 matches 11 bases. In germline, CDR1 is SGHVS, CDR2 FQNEAQ. J lost 3 bases, V lost 5 bases, and 6 bases had no gene match. The CDR3 contains 15 residues.

This clonotype occurred many times. The gene calls are TRBV20-1 and TRBJ2-7; maybe TRBD2 (6 bases). The ends were cut back, 3 bases at V and 6 bases at J, with 6 bases in the middle. Germline CDR1 and CDR2: DFQATT and SNEGSKA (reference sequence). This CDR3 is built from 10 residues. The CDR3, as DNA: TGCAGTGCTAGGGGGGGCGAGCAGTACTTC. This translates into CSARGGEQYF.

This clonotype was detected many times. The rearrangement joins TRBV7-8 to TRBJ2-7; a possible D gene is TRBD1 (5 bases). Between the trimmed V and J ends, which lost 4 bases and 7 bases, there was a span of 14 bases. The CDR3 totals 13 residues. The V gene's germline CDR1 is SGHVS and CDR2 FQNEAQ. In nucleotides, the CDR3 is TGTGCCAGCAGCTCAGCAGGGTTTGGGGAGCAGTACTTC. Translation gives CASSSAGFGEQYF. Full variable domain (remainder filled in from reference TRBV7-8 and TRBJ2-7): GAGVSQSPRYKVAKRGQDVALRCDPISGHVSLFWYQQALGQGPEFLTYFQNEAQLDKSGLPSDRFFAERPEGSVSTLKIQRTQQEDSAVYLCASSSAGFGEQYFGPGTRLTVT.

This chain uses TRBV5-1 with TRBJ2-5, with 14 bases lining up with TRBD2. Looked up from germline, CDR1 is SGHRS and CDR2 is YFSETQ. The CDR3 has 17 amino acids. J gave up 1 base and V 4 bases, and 6 bases lay outside the gene matches. This CDR3 is CASSPRTSGRPQETQYF. DNA for the CDR3: TGCGCCAGCAGCCCCAGGACTAGCGGGAGGCCCCAAGAGACCCAGTACTTC.

This chain connects TRBV7-9 to TRBJ2-4, with 8 bases matching TRBD1. CDR3 length: 16 amino acids. The trim removed 1 base at V and 6 bases at J, leaving 8 bases unmatched. Germline V lookup: CDR1 SEHNR, CDR2 FQNEAQ (reference sequence). The CDR3 DNA is TGTGCCAGCAGCTTAGGTACAGGGGGGTCAACAAACATTCAGTACTTC. It specifies CASSLGTGGSTNIQYF.